Reported below is one T cell receptor (beta chain). The CDR3 runs to 15 residues. V was clipped by 5 bases and J by 2 bases; unmatched bases: 8. Germline CDR1 and CDR2: MGHDK and SYGVNS. This record comes from a study of blood T cell repertoires in COVID-19. Assay used: immunoSEQ multiplex PCR; TCRdb lists only in-frame clones, some missing. The profile covers approximately 78,000 clones, with 88% appearing a single time and roughly 29% taken by the ten largest. This receptor was taken from a man aged 50 to 59 with acute or convalescent COVID-19. Sequencing input: peripheral blood. The gene calls are TRBV25-1 and TRBJ2-7; TRBD2 aligns across 8 bases. CDR3 nucleotides: TGTGCCAGCAGTCCCATAGCGGGGTTTCCCTACGAGCAGTACTTC. Translating gives CASSPIAGFPYEQYF.